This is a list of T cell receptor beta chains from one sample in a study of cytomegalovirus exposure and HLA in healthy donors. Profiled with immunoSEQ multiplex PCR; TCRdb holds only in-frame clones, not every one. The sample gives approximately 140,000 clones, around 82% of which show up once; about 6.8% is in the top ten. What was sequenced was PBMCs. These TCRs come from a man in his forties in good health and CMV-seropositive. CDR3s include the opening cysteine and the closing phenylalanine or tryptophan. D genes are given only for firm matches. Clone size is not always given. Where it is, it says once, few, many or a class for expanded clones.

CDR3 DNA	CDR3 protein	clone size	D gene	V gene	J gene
TGTGCCAGCTCCCTGTCGTCCACTAATGAAAAACTGTTTTTT	CASSLSSTNEKLFF	.	.	TRBV18	TRBJ1-4
TGTGCCAGTAGTATTTCACTAGCGGGAGGATACAATGAGCAGTTCTTC	CASSISLAGGYNEQFF	.	TRBD2	TRBV19	TRBJ2-1
TGCGCCAGCAGCCAAGATGGGGACAGTTCCTACGAGCAGTACTTC	CASSQDGDSSYEQYF	once	TRBD1	TRBV4-3	TRBJ2-7
TGTGCCAGTAACACCCTAGGGCAGGGACTTCAGCCCCAGCATTTT	CASNTLGQGLQPQHF	.	.	TRBV19	TRBJ1-5
TGTGCCAGCAGCTCCCGAGGACAGGGCGTCTACGAGCAGTACTTC	CASSSRGQGVYEQYF	once	TRBD1	TRBV5-4	TRBJ2-7
TGTGCCACCAGCAGGCCTGAGGCCAGAGCCTACGAGCAGTACTTC	CATSRPEARAYEQYF	.	.	TRBV15	TRBJ2-7
TGTGCCAGCACGGGGGACACCGGGGAGCTGTTTTTT	CASTGDTGELFF	.	.	TRBV2	TRBJ2-2
TGTGCCAGTAGGCGGGGGACCCCTGATGAGCAGTTCTTC	CASRRGTPDEQFF	.	TRBD2	TRBV19	TRBJ2-1
TGCGCCAGCAGCCCAGGAGGACTAGCGGGAGAGACCCAGTACTTC	CASSPGGLAGETQYF	few	TRBD2	TRBV4-3	TRBJ2-5
TGTGCCAGCTCCGTGGGCTACGAGCAGTACTTC	CASSVGYEQYF	once	.	TRBV6-6	TRBJ2-7
TGCGCCAGCAGCCCGACAGGGAACGAAAAACTGTTTTTT	CASSPTGNEKLFF	.	TRBD1	TRBV4-1	TRBJ1-4
TGTGCCATCAGTGAGCTTGGGTCAGGGTTCTACGAGCAGTACTTC	CAISELGSGFYEQYF	once	.	TRBV10-3	TRBJ2-7
TGTGCCAGCTCACCCCTAGCATTGACGGGAGATGCCTACGAGCAGTACTTC	CASSPLALTGDAYEQYF	.	.	TRBV18	TRBJ2-7
TGTGCTAGCAGCTTAGAAGGCAGGAGGTACGAGCAGTACTTC	CASSLEGRRYEQYF	.	.	TRBV7-7	TRBJ2-7
TGCGCCAGCAGCTCTACAGGGACTGGGGCCAACGTCCTGACTTTC	CASSSTGTGANVLTF	.	.	TRBV5-1	TRBJ2-6
TGTGCCAGCAGCCGAGCATATAGCAATCAGCCCCAGCATTTT	CASSRAYSNQPQHF	.	.	TRBV7-9	TRBJ1-5
TGTGCCAGCAGCCAAGACCCCAGGGAGCAGTACTTC	CASSQDPREQYF	.	.	TRBV14	TRBJ2-7
TGTGCCAGCAGTGACAGACAGCAAGAGACCCAGTACTTC	CASSDRQQETQYF	.	.	TRBV28	TRBJ2-5
TGCGCCAGCAGCTTGGATGAGGGAAGCACAGATACGCAGTATTTT	CASSLDEGSTDTQYF	.	.	TRBV5-1	TRBJ2-3
TGTGCCAGCAGAGAGGACAAGAGCAATCAGCCCCAGCATTTT	CASREDKSNQPQHF	.	.	TRBV6-5	TRBJ1-5
TGTGCCAGCAGCTTAGTCCGGGACAGCATCACCGGGGAGCTGTTTTTT	CASSLVRDSITGELFF	.	TRBD1	TRBV11-2	TRBJ2-2
TGTGCCAGCAGTGAAACAGGGAGCGTTGATGGCTACACCTTC	CASSETGSVDGYTF	.	.	TRBV6-1	TRBJ1-2
TGTGCCAGCAGCTCCGGTCTCGGTCAGCCCCAGCATTTT	CASSSGLGQPQHF	.	.	TRBV11-2	TRBJ1-5
TGTGCCAGCAGCTTACAACTAGCGGGAGAGGTCCCCTCCTACGAGCAGTACTTC	CASSLQLAGEVPSYEQYF	.	TRBD2	TRBV7-8	TRBJ2-7
TGTGCCAGCAGCTCCCAAAGGGGACTACAAAGTCGCACAGATACGCAGTATTTT	CASSSQRGLQSRTDTQYF	.	TRBD2	TRBV7-8	TRBJ2-3
TGTGCCAGCAGCTTAAAGGGACAGGGGTACTACGAGCAGTACTTC	CASSLKGQGYYEQYF	.	TRBD1	TRBV7-2	TRBJ2-7
TGTGCCAGTAGTACTCAGACAGGGGGTAGATACGAGCAGTACTTC	CASSTQTGGRYEQYF	.	TRBD1	TRBV19	TRBJ2-7
TGTGCCAGTACTCCCGCGGGGGCCACAGATACGCAGTATTTT	CASTPAGATDTQYF	once	.	TRBV19	TRBJ2-3
TGCAGCGCTGGACTAGCGGGAGCTTGGGAGCAGTACTTC	CSAGLAGAWEQYF	few	TRBD2	TRBV29-1	TRBJ2-5
TGCGCCAGCAGCTTGGATGGCGGATACTACACCTTC	CASSLDGGYYTF	.	.	TRBV5-1	TRBJ1-2
TGTGCCACCAGCCTCCTCCCGACAGGGTCTGGGGCCAACGTCCTGACTTTC	CATSLLPTGSGANVLTF	.	TRBD1	TRBV15	TRBJ2-6
TGCGCCAGCACAAGAGGATCGCTAGCGGGGGGAGGTCAAGAGACCCAGTACTTC	CASTRGSLAGGGQETQYF	once	TRBD2	TRBV5-1	TRBJ2-5
TGTGCCAGCAGACAAGAAACAGGGGGTGAGCAGTACTTC	CASRQETGGEQYF	.	TRBD1	TRBV7-2	TRBJ2-7
TGTGCCAGTAGTATAGGGGGACATGAAGAGACCCAGTACTTC	CASSIGGHEETQYF	.	.	TRBV19	TRBJ2-5
TGTGCCAGCAGAGAGCGGGGGTGGACAGGGACCCAGTACTTC	CASRERGWTGTQYF	.	.	TRBV27	TRBJ2-5
TGTGCCAGCAGCGTTTACAGGGGGATTGGGGCCAACGTCCTGACTTTC	CASSVYRGIGANVLTF	.	TRBD1	TRBV5-5	TRBJ2-6
TGTGCCACCAGCAGAGAGGGAGAGAATTCCTACGAGCAGTACTTC	CATSREGENSYEQYF	.	.	TRBV15	TRBJ2-7
TGCGCCAGCAGCCAAGCTCTGGGGACAGACGAAGCTTTCTTT	CASSQALGTDEAFF	.	TRBD1	TRBV4-1	TRBJ1-1
TGTGCCAGCAGTAACCCGGGACAAGCTTCATTCGAGCAGTACTTC	CASSNPGQASFEQYF	.	.	TRBV6-1	TRBJ2-7
TGTGCCAGCAGTGTGGGGTTTACCGGGGAAACCCAAGAGACCCAGTACTTC	CASSVGFTGETQETQYF	.	.	TRBV12-1	TRBJ2-5
TGTGCCAGCAGCTTGGCGACAGGGGTCCAAGAGACCCAGTACTTC	CASSLATGVQETQYF	.	TRBD1	TRBV5-4	TRBJ2-5
TGTGCCAGCGACAGCCTAGGAGGCTACACCTTC	CASDSLGGYTF	.	.	TRBV28	TRBJ1-2
TGTGCCAGCAGTGATGAGAGGGGGCGCGGCACTGAAGCTTTCTTT	CASSDERGRGTEAFF	.	TRBD1	TRBV6-1	TRBJ1-1
TGCGCCAGCAGTGAGTCAAGACAGCAGGGGGGAGGATCCCAGTACTTC	CASSESRQQGGGSQYF	.	.	TRBV10-1	TRBJ2-7
TGTGCCAGCAGCTTGGCCCAGGGGCGCCCCGGGCAGCCCCAGCATTTT	CASSLAQGRPGQPQHF	.	.	TRBV5-6	TRBJ1-5
TGCGCCAGCAGCTTGGGGGGACAGGGTTATTATGGCTACACCTTC	CASSLGGQGYYGYTF	.	TRBD1	TRBV5-1	TRBJ1-2